The 23 T cell receptor beta chains given below trace back to one sample, sequenced in a study of beta chain features in type 1 diabetes. Expressed TCRB transcripts got sequenced, as all isolated RNA was reverse transcribed. Profiling relied on immunoSEQ multiplex PCR, and the TCRdb table lists in-frame clones only, not all of them. The sample records fewer than 650,000 clones, about 14% being singletons. Sequences were obtained from naive CD4+ T cells from blood. The receptor set was obtained from a young man in good health.

The V and J genes are TRBV6-5 and TRBJ2-1, with 9 bases identical to TRBD1. This CDR3 has 14 amino acids. Germline CDR1 and CDR2: MNHEY and SVGAGI. Unmatched junction bases numbered 6, after V lost 7 bases and J lost 5 bases. Here the CDR3 DNA reads TGTGCCAGCACAAGGGACAGGGCCCACAATGAGCAGTTCTTC. It translates to CASTRDRAHNEQFF.

This clone appeared a few times. Other DNA sequences from this sample encode an identical CDR3 as well. The V and J genes are TRBV7-2 and TRBJ2-5; no clear D gene. V lost 5 bases to trimming and J lost 4 bases, with 8 bases between them. Per germline, CDR1 SGHTA and CDR2 FQGNSA. The length of the CDR3 is 12 residues. The CDR3 DNA sequence: TGTGCCAGCAGCCTTCTAGGAGAGACCCAGTACTTC. Translation: CASSLLGETQYF.

This clone has only a few counts. This chain links TRBV11-2 with TRBJ1-1; the D is unclear. The germline gives CDR1 SGHAT, CDR2 FQNNGV. Trimming left V 1 base short and J 6 bases short, with 9 bases between. There are 13 residues in the CDR3. CDR3 sequence reads: CASSLVSVAEAFF. The CDR3 nucleotides are TGTGCCAGCAGCTTAGTCTCAGTTGCTGAAGCTTTCTTT.

This clone was seen a few times. CDR3 residues: CASSFGLLAGGRTYTQYF. In DNA, the CDR3 is TGTGCCAGCAGCTTCGGACTCCTAGCGGGAGGGCGTACTTATACGCAGTATTTT. V is TRBV7-9 and J is TRBJ2-3; 12 nucleotides align to TRBD2. V shed 3 bases, J shed 7 bases, and the junction held 14 bases outside the gene matches. The V gene's germline CDR1 is SEHNR and CDR2 FQNEAQ (reference sequence). This CDR3 is 18 amino acids long.

This chain links TRBV7-9 with TRBJ1-6; D is unresolved. V was pared by 5 bases and J by 8 bases, with 7 bases between. CDR3 length: 12 residues. CDR1 is SEHNR, CDR2 FQNEAQ, per germline (reference sequence). The CDR3 sequence is CASSLHDSPLHF. In DNA form, the CDR3 reads TGTGCCAGCAGCCTACATGATTCACCCCTCCACTTT.

The chain couples TRBV27 to TRBJ1-2; D is possibly TRBD1 (5 bases). Germline V gene sequence: CDR1 MNHEY, CDR2 SMNVEV (reference sequence). CDR3 length equals 12 residues. Trimming stripped 6 bases from V and 4 bases from J, with 9 bases between. The CDR3 coding sequence is TGTGCCAGCAGGCGCGGGACCTATGGCTACACCTTC. Translation: CASRRGTYGYTF.

The V call is TRBV9, the J call TRBJ1-2; TRBD1 agrees at 8 bases. V shed 0 bases, J shed 7 bases, and the junction held 11 bases outside the gene matches. Germline loops: CDR1 SGDLS, CDR2 YYNGEE. CDR3 size: 16 residues. The CDR3 DNA sequence: TGTGCCAGCAGCGTAGGGATACAGGGGGATAGTAGTGGCTACACCTTC. Its protein product is CASSVGIQGDSSGYTF.

V gene TRBV7-9 combines with J gene TRBJ1-1; the match to TRBD1 covers 8 bases. V shed 0 bases, J shed 0 bases, and the junction held 6 bases outside the gene matches. Germline V gene lookup returns CDR1 SEHNR and CDR2 FQNEAQ (reference sequence). The CDR3 covers 17 residues. The CDR3 DNA is TGTGCCAGCAGCTTAGCCCGGACAGGGACCATGAACACTGAAGCTTTCTTT. Amino acid sequence: CASSLARTGTMNTEAFF.

The chain has TRBV30 and TRBJ1-2; D may be TRBD1 (6 bases). Germline CDR1 GTSNPN, CDR2 SVGIG (reference sequence). With 1 base removed from V and 6 bases from J, the gap between germline ends came to 9 bases. CDR3 size: 12 residues. The DNA of the CDR3 is TGTGCCTGGAGTGGACAGGTGGATGGCTACACCTTC. It translates to CAWSGQVDGYTF. Full variable domain (rest looked up from reference TRBV30 and TRBJ1-2): SQTIHQWPATLVQPVGSPLSLECTVEGTSNPNLYWYRQAAGRGLQLLFYSVGIGQISSEVPQNLSASRPQDRQFILSSKKLLLSDSGFYLCAWSGQVDGYTFGSGTRLTVV.

This clone came up a few times. The chain couples TRBV21-1 to TRBJ2-5; TRBD1 is taken as the D call from the table, unchecked against the DNA. TRBV21-1 is noted as a pseudogene. This CDR3 spans 15 amino acids. The CDR3 DNA sequence: TGTGCCAGCAGCAATGTGGACAGGGGAGTCGAGACCCAGTACTTC. Translating gives CASSNVDRGVETQYF.

The CDR3 spells CASSLIRQGLNTEAFF. The CDR3 nucleotides are TGTGCCAGCAGCTTAATCCGACAGGGCTTGAACACTGAAGCTTTCTTT. The chain uses TRBV7-8 and TRBJ1-1; 7 bases are a match to TRBD1. The V segment lost 2 bases and the J segment 0 bases; nucleotides outside the gene matches: 6. Germline-derived CDR1 and CDR2 are SGHVS and FQNEAQ. CDR3 length equals 16 residues.

The chain combines TRBV20-1 with TRBJ1-2; the D is unclear. Germline V CDR1 and CDR2: DFQATT, SNEGSKA (reference sequence). This CDR3 has 11 residues. The germline V and J ends were trimmed by 8 bases and 2 bases, with 9 bases remaining between them. The CDR3 nucleotides read TGCAGTTCCACGGGGAACTATGGCTACACCTTC. This translates into CSSTGNYGYTF.

This sequence joins TRBV9 and TRBJ2-2; D remains unclear. Looked up from germline, CDR1 is SGDLS and CDR2 is YYNGEE. This CDR3 is 15 amino acids long. V lost 1 base and J 0 bases, leaving 7 bases between the germline ends. CDR3 DNA sequence: TGTGCCAGCAGCGTATCAGTAACGAACACCGGGGAGCTGTTTTTT. It codes for CASSVSVTNTGELFF.

V is TRBV7-2 and J is TRBJ1-1, with D hard to call. The germline V gene encodes CDR1 SGHTA and CDR2 FQGNSA. The length of the CDR3 is 15 residues. V gave up 6 bases and J gave up 1 base, with 15 bases separating them. CDR3 in DNA: TGTGCCAGCAGTTTTCTACGGCCAGCGAACACTGAAGCTTTCTTT. Its translation is CASSFLRPANTEAFF.

This rearrangement joins TRBV7-9 to TRBJ1-1; TRBD1 matches 8 bases. The CDR3 has 15 residues. Germline assignment: CDR1 SEHNR and CDR2 FQNEAQ (reference sequence). The V gene end was trimmed by 4 bases and the J gene end by 1 base; junction bases not matched to a gene: 5. The CDR3 nucleotides read TGTGCCAGCAGCTACACCGGGACAGGGAACACTGAAGCTTTCTTT. Translating it yields CASSYTGTGNTEAFF.

The J gene is TRBJ2-1, the V gene TRBV9; D perhaps matches TRBD2 (6 bases). Trimming took off 0 bases at V and 9 bases at J, with 16 bases between the two ends. The CDR3 extends over 15 amino acids. Germline CDR1 SGDLS, CDR2 YYNGEE. This chain's CDR3 is CASSVGIAVQGEQFF. In nucleotides, the CDR3 is TGTGCCAGCAGCGTAGGTATAGCGGTCCAGGGTGAGCAGTTCTTC.

This clone was observed a handful of times. The rearrangement links TRBV27 to TRBJ1-5, with D tentatively TRBD1 (6 bases). The ends were cut back, 4 bases at V and 2 bases at J, with 12 bases in the middle. The CDR3 is 15 amino acids. The V gene's germline CDR1 is MNHEY and CDR2 SMNVEV (reference sequence). DNA of the CDR3: TGTGCCAGCAGTTCCACAGGGTTGGGCAATCAGCCCCAGCATTTT. Its protein is CASSSTGLGNQPQHF.

This chain uses TRBV7-2 with TRBJ2-7; 11 positions match TRBD2. The CDR3 is made up of 17 amino acids. CDR1 SGHTA and CDR2 FQGNSA come from the germline V gene. Trimming at V came to 2 bases and at J to 0 bases, leaving 6 bases not matched to a gene. Here the CDR3 DNA reads TGTGCCAGCAGCTTAACTAGCGGGGGCTTGAGCTCCTACGAGCAGTACTTC. Translation gives CASSLTSGGLSSYEQYF.

J is TRBJ1-1 and V is TRBV30; D is unclear. The germline gives CDR1 GTSNPN, CDR2 SVGIG (reference sequence). The CDR3 runs 14 residues. Deletions cut 0 bases from V and 1 base from J, with 9 bases between. The CDR3 coding sequence is TGTGCCTGGAGTGTACGCTGGCGGAACACTGAAGCTTTCTTT. Translation: CAWSVRWRNTEAFF.

V usage is TRBV4-2 and J usage is TRBJ2-5; D remains ambiguous. Germline V gene sequence: CDR1 LGHNA, CDR2 YNFKEQ. Trimming stripped 3 bases from V and 6 bases from J, with 8 bases between. The CDR3 length is 12 residues. CDR3 DNA sequence: TGTGCCAGCAGCCAGGGTAGCCAGACCCAGTACTTC. This codes for CASSQGSQTQYF.

In its sample, this clone was seen a few times. This chain connects TRBV4-2 to TRBJ2-4; no definite D call. The CDR3 length is 15 residues. Trimming took off 4 bases at V and 0 bases at J, with 10 bases between the two ends. The germline gives CDR1 LGHNA, CDR2 YNFKEQ. CDR3 in DNA: TGTGCCAGCAGCCGGAACAACATAGCCAAAAACATTCAGTACTTC. Translating it yields CASSRNNIAKNIQYF.

The gene calls are TRBV2 and TRBJ1-4, with a weak D call TRBD1 (5 bases). Germline V gives CDR1 SNHLY, CDR2 FYNNEI. V lost 5 bases and J 4 bases, leaving 11 bases between the germline ends. This CDR3 comprises 14 residues. This CDR3 is CASSPGGYNEKLFF. In DNA form, the CDR3 reads TGTGCCAGCAGTCCGGGGGGATATAATGAAAAACTGTTTTTT.

CDR3 sequence (DNA): TGTGCCAGCACGGACTACCAAGAGACCCAGTACTTC. It specifies CASTDYQETQYF. The chain employs TRBV2 and TRBJ2-5; maybe TRBD2 (5 bases). The CDR3 has 12 amino acids. Trimming stripped 7 bases from V and 0 bases from J, with 6 bases between. Germline values: CDR1 SNHLY, CDR2 FYNNEI.